The 25 T cell receptor beta chains below come from one sample, sequenced in a study of cytomegalovirus exposure and HLA in healthy donors. Sequencing used immunoSEQ multiplex PCR; TCRdb keeps in-frame clones, though not all of them. Counted here are some 130,000 clones, around four fifths occurring once; the ten biggest clones make up 30%. Sequencing was performed on PBMCs. The source is a man under 40 in good health and CMV-seropositive.

This clone was seen a handful of times. The V gene is TRBV30, the J gene TRBJ1-4; tentatively, D is TRBD1 (6 bases). V lost 4 bases and J lost 12, with 12 bases in between. The CDR3 length is 11 residues. CDR1 is GTSNPN and CDR2 is SVGIG in the germline V gene (reference sequence). The chain's CDR3 is CAWNRQDQLFF. The CDR3, as DNA: TGTGCCTGGAATCGACAGGATCAACTGTTTTTT.

A single count supports this clone. The genes are TRBV6-5 and TRBJ1-1; possible D gene TRBD1, 6 bases. The CDR3 extends over 14 amino acids. Germline CDR1 reads MNHEY; CDR2 reads SVGAGI. Trimming removed 0 bases from V and 1 base from J, with 6 bases in between. CDR3 nucleotide sequence: TGTGCCAGCAGTTACTCACAGGGGAACACTGAAGCTTTCTTT. This gives the protein CASSYSQGNTEAFF.

This clone has only one observation. V is TRBV4-1 and J is TRBJ1-1, with 11 bases aligning to TRBD1. The CDR3 consists of 16 residues. Germline CDR1 is MGHRA and CDR2 is YSYEKL. With 4 bases clipped from V and 4 bases from J, the junction kept 8 bases outside the gene matches. The CDR3 nucleotides read TGCGCCAGCAGCCGCCTCACCGGGACAGGGGGCACTGAAGCTTTCTTT. Encoded protein: CASSRLTGTGGTEAFF.

The V gene is TRBV7-2, the J gene TRBJ1-2, with D unresolved. The CDR3 has 14 amino acids. Trimming removed 7 bases at V and 1 base at J, with 13 bases between. CDR1 is SGHTA and CDR2 is FQGNSA in the germline V gene. The CDR3 protein is CASNLFPGNYGYTF. For the CDR3, the DNA is TGTGCCAGCAACCTCTTTCCGGGTAACTATGGCTACACCTTC.

The CDR3 nucleotides read TGTGCCAGCAGCTCGGGACAGGGTTTCACTGAAGCTTTCTTT. Amino acid sequence: CASSSGQGFTEAFF. The chain carries TRBV11-2 and TRBJ1-1; TRBD1 agrees at 9 bases. The trim removed 4 bases at V and 4 bases at J, leaving 4 bases unmatched. The V gene's germline CDR1 is SGHAT and CDR2 FQNNGV. The CDR3 length is 14 residues.

The chain combines TRBV11-2 with TRBJ1-4, with 9 bases lining up with TRBD1. Germline values: CDR1 SGHAT, CDR2 FQNNGV. With V trimmed by 0 bases and J by 6 bases, 11 bases remained unmatched. CDR3 length: 18 amino acids. The CDR3 DNA is TGTGCCAGCAGCTTAGAGACGGGACAGGGCCTTGGAGATGAAAAACTGTTTTTT. Residues: CASSLETGQGLGDEKLFF.

V usage is TRBV30 and J usage is TRBJ1-5, with a tentative D call TRBD1 (5 bases). With 3 bases removed from V and 3 bases from J, the gap between germline ends came to 12 bases. The CDR3 runs 14 residues. Germline CDR1 GTSNPN, CDR2 SVGIG (reference sequence). DNA of the CDR3: TGTGCCTGGAGCCAGGGCCGTTTCAATCAGCCCCAGCATTTT. Encoded protein: CAWSQGRFNQPQHF.

The chain uses TRBV11-3 and TRBJ1-3, with TRBD1 matching 8 bases. The ends lost 5 bases at V and 0 bases at J; junction bases unmatched: 3. The CDR3 runs to 15 residues. Germline V CDR1 and CDR2: SGHNT, YENEEA. Written as DNA, the CDR3 is TGTGCCAGCAGCCTCGGGACAGGCTCTGGAAACACCATATATTTT. Protein product: CASSLGTGSGNTIYF.

This clone was detected only a few times. The rearrangement links TRBV5-4 to TRBJ2-7, with TRBD1 matching 7 bases. Germline CDR1 and CDR2: SGHNT and YYREEE (reference sequence). This CDR3 has 14 amino acids. Germline trimming cut 3 bases from V and 7 bases from J; bases unmatched to any gene: 10. CDR3 DNA: TGTGCCAGCAGCTGGGACAGACTCCCCGGTGAGCAGTACTTC. Its protein product is CASSWDRLPGEQYF.

This chain uses TRBV4-1 with TRBJ1-4; 12 bases are shared with TRBD1. V lost 0 bases, J lost 8 bases, and 13 bases stayed unmatched. Germline V lookup: CDR1 MGHRA, CDR2 YSYEKL. The CDR3 spans 19 residues. CDR3 nucleotides: TGCGCCAGCAGCCAAGATCCCGGGACAGGGGGCTCGGGGAGAGAAAAACTGTTTTTT. The encoded protein is CASSQDPGTGGSGREKLFF.

This clone showed up just once. This chain uses TRBV5-1 with TRBJ2-3, with a weak D call TRBD1 (6 bases). CDR3 length: 15 residues. CDR1 and CDR2 (germline): SGHRS, YFSETQ. The germline V and J ends were trimmed by 4 bases and 1 base, with 13 bases remaining between them. Here the CDR3 reads CASSAGQPGTDTQYF. CDR3 in DNA: TGCGCCAGCAGCGCCGGACAGCCGGGCACAGATACGCAGTATTTT.

The J gene is TRBJ1-1, the V gene TRBV30; tentative D call: TRBD1 (5 bases). The length of the CDR3 is 16 residues. V shed 3 bases and J shed 0 bases, with 17 bases lying between them. Germline CDR1 and CDR2: GTSNPN and SVGIG (reference sequence). The CDR3: CAWRGEGSRVNTEAFF. The CDR3 DNA is TGTGCCTGGAGGGGGGAGGGATCAAGGGTGAACACTGAAGCTTTCTTT.

This clone was counted once. The chain employs TRBV10-3 and TRBJ2-2; 9 bases map to TRBD2. The V and J ends lost 3 bases and 5 bases, in that order; junction bases with no gene match: 10. Germline CDR1 ENHRY, CDR2 SYGVKD. The CDR3 contains 17 residues. The CDR3 sequence is CAISDGRGGPDTGELFF. The DNA for the CDR3 is TGTGCCATCAGTGATGGGCGGGGGGGCCCCGATACCGGGGAGCTGTTTTTT.

The rearrangement links TRBV11-3 to TRBJ2-1; 13 bases match TRBD2. There are 16 residues in the CDR3. V shed 5 bases and J 8 bases; nucleotides not matched to a gene: 9. In germline, CDR1 is SGHNT, CDR2 YENEEA. CDR3 DNA sequence: TGTGCCAGCAGCCCAGGACTAGCGGGAGCTTACGATGAGCAGTTCTTC. Translated: CASSPGLAGAYDEQFF.

In this sample, this clone turned up once. The chain has TRBV27 and TRBJ2-7; 13 bases are a match to TRBD2. The CDR3 has 16 amino acids. Trimming took 7 bases from V and 6 from J; bases not matched to a gene: 12. Germline V gene lookup returns CDR1 MNHEY and CDR2 SMNVEV (reference sequence). CDR3 residues: CASTPLWTSGSGEQYF. CDR3 DNA sequence: TGTGCCAGCACCCCTCTCTGGACTAGCGGGAGCGGCGAGCAGTACTTC.

The chain employs TRBV5-4 and TRBJ2-7, with D hard to call. Germline-derived CDR1 and CDR2 are SGHNT and YYREEE (reference sequence). The CDR3 is 13 amino acids. Trimming pared 5 bases from V and 4 bases from J, leaving 13 bases between. As DNA, the CDR3 is TGTGCCAGCAGTCCGGGTCCTCAGTACGAGCAGTACTTC. Its translation is CASSPGPQYEQYF.

V usage is TRBV19 and J usage is TRBJ2-2, with D unclear. The CDR3 sequence is 14 residues long. V was pared by 3 bases and J by 1 base, with 6 bases between. Germline-derived CDR1 and CDR2 are LNHDA and SQIVND (reference sequence). This CDR3 reads CASSMTQNTGELFF. For the CDR3, the DNA is TGTGCCAGTAGTATGACACAGAACACCGGGGAGCTGTTTTTT.

The CDR3 protein is CASTHGGQPPGEGYTF. As DNA, the CDR3 is TGTGCCAGCACCCATGGGGGCCAACCCCCTGGGGAGGGCTACACCTTC. V and J are TRBV5-4 and TRBJ1-2; possibly TRBD1 for D (6 bases). The CDR3 is made up of 16 amino acids. Trimming cost V 6 bases and J 8 bases, with 26 bases left between them. Germline V CDR1 and CDR2: SGHNT, YYREEE (reference sequence).

The chain couples TRBV19 to TRBJ2-3; no clear D. From germline, CDR1 is LNHDA and CDR2 SQIVND (reference sequence). This CDR3 region has 13 residues. The V gene lost 1 base and the J gene lost 6 bases, with 8 bases spanning the gap. CDR3 sequence reads: CASSIGTRDTQYF. CDR3 coding DNA: TGTGCCAGTAGTATAGGCACCAGGGATACGCAGTATTTT.

The CDR3 reads CASSPLAGGAYEQYF. CDR3 coding DNA: TGTGCCAGCTCACCACTAGCGGGGGGCGCCTACGAGCAGTACTTC. This rearrangement joins TRBV18 to TRBJ2-7; 10 bases line up with TRBD2. CDR1 is KGHSH and CDR2 is LQKENI in the germline V gene. The ends lost 1 base at V and 2 bases at J; junction bases unmatched: 2. The CDR3 contains 15 residues.

This rearrangement joins TRBV6-4 to TRBJ2-1; D ambiguous. CDR1 is MRHNA and CDR2 is SNTAGT in the germline V gene. The CDR3 has 16 amino acids. Deletions cut 5 bases from V and 1 base from J, with 15 bases between. The CDR3 sequence: CASSPFASDSYNEQFF. The CDR3 coding sequence is TGTGCCAGCAGTCCATTCGCTAGTGATTCCTACAATGAGCAGTTCTTC.

This clone appeared a single time. The rearrangement uses TRBV7-3 and TRBJ2-3; 8 positions match TRBD2. CDR1 and CDR2 (germline): SGHTA, FQGTGA. The CDR3 spans 17 residues. The ends lost 2 bases at V and 2 bases at J; junction bases unmatched: 9. CDR3 DNA sequence: TGTGCCAGCAGCTTACTAACTAGCGGACCTTACACAGATACGCAGTATTTT. This gives the protein CASSLLTSGPYTDTQYF.

The chain links TRBV5-1 to TRBJ2-7, with 10 nucleotides matching TRBD2. The CDR3 covers 16 residues. Per the germline V gene, CDR1 is SGHRS and CDR2 is YFSETQ. Trimming took 4 bases from V and 2 from J; bases not matched to a gene: 9. CDR3 loop: CASSRGPGTSAYEQYF. CDR3 DNA sequence: TGCGCCAGCAGCCGAGGGCCCGGGACTAGCGCCTACGAGCAGTACTTC.

The V gene is TRBV30, the J gene TRBJ2-3; no definite D call. The length of the CDR3 is 13 residues. CDR1 is GTSNPN and CDR2 is SVGIG in the germline V gene (reference sequence). Trimming took off 1 base at V and 5 bases at J, with 10 bases between the two ends. CDR3: CAWSALVGDTQYF. Here the CDR3 DNA reads TGTGCCTGGAGTGCCTTAGTCGGAGATACGCAGTATTTT.

The chain links TRBV29-1 to TRBJ1-2; TRBD1 is a possible D gene (6 bases). Trimming shortened V by 3 bases and J by 2 bases, and 16 bases separated the two germline ends. CDR3 length: 15 amino acids. CDR1 and CDR2 from the germline V gene are SQVTM and ANQGSEA. The CDR3: CSVDHFGQPNYGYTF. For the CDR3, the DNA is TGCAGCGTTGACCATTTTGGACAGCCGAACTATGGCTACACCTTC.